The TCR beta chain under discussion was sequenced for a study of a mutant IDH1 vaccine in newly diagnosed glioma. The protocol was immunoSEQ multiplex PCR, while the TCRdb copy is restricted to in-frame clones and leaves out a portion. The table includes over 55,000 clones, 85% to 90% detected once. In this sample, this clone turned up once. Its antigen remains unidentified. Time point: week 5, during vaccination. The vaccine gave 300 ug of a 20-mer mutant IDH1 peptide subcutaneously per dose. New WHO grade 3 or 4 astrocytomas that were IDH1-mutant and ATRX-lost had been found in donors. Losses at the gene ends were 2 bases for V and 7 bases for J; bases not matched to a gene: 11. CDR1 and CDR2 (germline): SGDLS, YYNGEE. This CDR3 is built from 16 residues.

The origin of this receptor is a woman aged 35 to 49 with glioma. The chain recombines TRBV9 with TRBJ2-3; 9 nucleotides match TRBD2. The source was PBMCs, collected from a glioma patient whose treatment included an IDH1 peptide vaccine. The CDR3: CASSVDNSGGEYTQYF. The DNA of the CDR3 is TGTGCCAGCAGCGTCGATAATAGCGGGGGTGAATATACGCAGTATTTT.